These T cell receptor beta chains were read from a single sample in a study of blood T cell repertoires in COVID-19. Sequencing was performed with immunoSEQ multiplex PCR; in TCRdb, only in-frame clones are kept and a portion is missing. The table has some 160,000 clones, 70% to 90% seen once; the top ten hold 6.2%. The sample consisted of PBMCs or T cells enriched from blood (not recorded which). The receptor set was obtained from a middle-aged woman who had recovered from COVID-19. Both conserved end residues are part of each CDR3. The D gene is left open where the match is weak. Rows may omit the clone size; those that give it use once, few, many or a size class.

d_call: TRBD1
j_call: TRBJ1-4
v_call: TRBV19
clone_size: -
cdr3_aa: CASTRPGQGNEKLFF
cdr3_nt: TGTGCCAGTACCCGCCCGGGACAGGGGAATGAAAAACTGTTTTTT

d_call: TRBD1
j_call: TRBJ2-1
v_call: TRBV19
clone_size: once
cdr3_aa: CASNKDRLGEQFF
cdr3_nt: TGTGCCAGTAATAAGGACAGGCTAGGGGAGCAGTTCTTC

d_call: TRBD1
j_call: TRBJ1-1
v_call: TRBV27
clone_size: few
cdr3_aa: CASSLSGTVNTEAFF
cdr3_nt: TGTGCCAGCAGTTTATCCGGGACAGTGAACACTGAAGCTTTCTTT

d_call: -
j_call: TRBJ2-1
v_call: TRBV6-5
clone_size: -
cdr3_aa: CASSLLYNEQFF
cdr3_nt: TGTGCCAGCAGTCTCCTCTACAATGAGCAGTTCTTC

d_call: TRBD2
j_call: TRBJ2-1
v_call: TRBV27
clone_size: -
cdr3_aa: CASSPREGFYNEQFF
cdr3_nt: TGTGCCAGCAGCCCGCGGGAGGGATTCTACAATGAGCAGTTCTTC

d_call: -
j_call: TRBJ1-3
v_call: TRBV11-2
clone_size: -
cdr3_aa: CASSSGGAAGNTIYF
cdr3_nt: TGTGCCAGCAGCTCCGGGGGGGCCGCTGGAAACACCATATATTTT

d_call: -
j_call: TRBJ2-1
v_call: TRBV24-1
clone_size: -
cdr3_aa: CATSDLGGRQIGNEQFF
cdr3_nt: TGTGCCACCAGTGATTTAGGTGGGAGACAAATTGGGAATGAGCAGTTCTTC

d_call: TRBD1
j_call: TRBJ1-2
v_call: TRBV2
clone_size: -
cdr3_aa: CASSRDSPVYGYTF
cdr3_nt: TGTGCCAGCAGCCGGGACAGTCCCGTCTATGGCTACACCTTC

d_call: TRBD1
j_call: TRBJ2-7
v_call: TRBV4-1
clone_size: -
cdr3_aa: CASSQEEGTGLNEQYF
cdr3_nt: TGCGCCAGCAGCCAAGAAGAGGGGACAGGGCTCAACGAGCAGTACTTC

d_call: TRBD2
j_call: TRBJ2-5
v_call: TRBV3-1/TRBV3-2
clone_size: few
cdr3_aa: CASSPRTSVEETQYF
cdr3_nt: TGTGCCAGCAGCCCGCGGACTAGCGTAGAAGAGACCCAGTACTTC

d_call: -
j_call: TRBJ2-5
v_call: TRBV30
clone_size: -
cdr3_aa: CAWSVLQETQYF
cdr3_nt: TGTGCCTGGAGTGTACTCCAAGAGACCCAGTACTTC

d_call: TRBD1
j_call: TRBJ1-5
v_call: TRBV2
clone_size: once
cdr3_aa: CASSDVTGVRQPQHF
cdr3_nt: TGTGCCAGCAGTGACGTTACAGGGGTTCGTCAGCCCCAGCATTTT

d_call: -
j_call: TRBJ2-7
v_call: TRBV2
clone_size: -
cdr3_aa: CASRRTEYEQYF
cdr3_nt: TGTGCCAGCAGGCGGACAGAATACGAGCAGTACTTC

d_call: TRBD1
j_call: TRBJ1-3
v_call: TRBV18
clone_size: -
cdr3_aa: CASSPPKGALLTIYF
cdr3_nt: TGTGCCAGCTCACCACCGAAGGGGGCTTTACTCACCATATATTTT

d_call: TRBD1
j_call: TRBJ2-7
v_call: TRBV7-8
clone_size: -
cdr3_aa: CASSFGTGDYEQYF
cdr3_nt: TGTGCCAGCAGCTTTGGTACAGGGGACTACGAGCAGTACTTC

d_call: TRBD2
j_call: TRBJ2-1
v_call: TRBV6-5
clone_size: -
cdr3_aa: CASTPSGGAYEQFF
cdr3_nt: TGTGCCAGCACACCTAGCGGGGGGGCCTATGAGCAGTTCTTC

d_call: TRBD2
j_call: TRBJ2-1
v_call: TRBV12-3/TRBV12-4
clone_size: -
cdr3_aa: CASSPPGLDEQFF
cdr3_nt: TGTGCCAGCAGTCCGCCGGGACTAGATGAGCAGTTCTTC

d_call: -
j_call: TRBJ1-5
v_call: TRBV9
clone_size: -
cdr3_aa: CASSSGAGFNQPQHF
cdr3_nt: TGTGCCAGCAGCTCAGGGGCAGGGTTCAATCAGCCCCAGCATTTT

d_call: -
j_call: TRBJ1-2
v_call: TRBV4-1
clone_size: -
cdr3_aa: CASSPQDGPLEGYIF
cdr3_nt: TGCGCCAGCAGCCCCCAAGATGGACCCCTGGAGGGCTACATCTTC

d_call: TRBD1
j_call: TRBJ1-5
v_call: TRBV6-4
clone_size: -
cdr3_aa: CARSRTGGNQPQHF
cdr3_nt: TGTGCCAGATCGAGGACAGGGGGCAATCAGCCCCAGCATTTT

d_call: -
j_call: TRBJ1-3
v_call: TRBV12-3/TRBV12-4
clone_size: -
cdr3_aa: CASSAANTIYF
cdr3_nt: TGTGCCAGCAGCGCAGCGAACACCATATATTTT

d_call: TRBD1
j_call: TRBJ1-1
v_call: TRBV2
clone_size: few
cdr3_aa: CASSEGTGGRNTEAFF
cdr3_nt: TGTGCCAGCAGTGAAGGAACAGGGGGTCGCAACACTGAAGCTTTCTTT

d_call: TRBD1
j_call: TRBJ1-1
v_call: TRBV6-5
clone_size: -
cdr3_aa: CASNTGTGGATEAFF
cdr3_nt: TGTGCCAGCAACACCGGGACAGGGGGTGCCACTGAAGCTTTCTTT

d_call: -
j_call: TRBJ1-5
v_call: TRBV7-2
clone_size: many
cdr3_aa: CASSLSGTSNQPQHF
cdr3_nt: TGTGCCAGCAGCTTATCGGGAACCAGCAATCAGCCCCAGCATTTT

d_call: -
j_call: TRBJ2-3
v_call: TRBV5-1
clone_size: -
cdr3_aa: CASSLAEQNTDTQYF
cdr3_nt: TGCGCCAGCAGCTTGGCTGAACAGAACACAGATACGCAGTATTTT

d_call: -
j_call: TRBJ2-1
v_call: TRBV28
clone_size: -
cdr3_aa: CASSTVIGGGSYNEQFF
cdr3_nt: TGTGCCAGCAGTACCGTTATTGGGGGCGGCTCCTACAATGAGCAGTTCTTC

d_call: -
j_call: TRBJ2-1
v_call: TRBV9
clone_size: -
cdr3_aa: CASSYRANEQFF
cdr3_nt: TGTGCCAGCAGCTACAGGGCCAATGAGCAGTTCTTC

d_call: TRBD1
j_call: TRBJ1-1
v_call: TRBV27
clone_size: few
cdr3_aa: CASSLDRQGRAFF
cdr3_nt: TGTGCCAGCAGTTTAGACCGACAGGGGAGGGCTTTCTTT

d_call: -
j_call: TRBJ1-1
v_call: TRBV16
clone_size: -
cdr3_aa: CASSQREGYTEAFF
cdr3_nt: TGTGCCAGCAGCCAAAGGGAGGGCTACACTGAAGCTTTCTTT

d_call: -
j_call: TRBJ1-5
v_call: TRBV14
clone_size: -
cdr3_aa: CATSRDSNQPQHF
cdr3_nt: TGTGCCACCTCTAGAGATAGCAATCAGCCCCAGCATTTT

d_call: -
j_call: TRBJ1-2
v_call: TRBV7-9
clone_size: once
cdr3_aa: CASSLAGARNYGYTF
cdr3_nt: TGTGCCAGCAGCTTAGCAGGGGCAAGGAACTATGGCTACACCTTC

d_call: TRBD1
j_call: TRBJ2-3
v_call: TRBV2
clone_size: many
cdr3_aa: CASSAGTDSTDTQYF
cdr3_nt: TGTGCCAGCAGCGCTGGGACAGATAGCACAGATACGCAGTATTTT

d_call: -
j_call: TRBJ2-2
v_call: TRBV3-1/TRBV3-2
clone_size: -
cdr3_aa: CASSQVRWSGELFF
cdr3_nt: TGTGCCAGCAGCCAAGTCCGATGGAGCGGGGAGCTGTTTTTT

d_call: -
j_call: TRBJ2-7
v_call: TRBV30
clone_size: -
cdr3_aa: CAWRSSLRVYEQYF
cdr3_nt: TGTGCCTGGAGGAGCTCCCTGAGGGTTTACGAGCAGTACTTC

d_call: -
j_call: TRBJ2-3
v_call: TRBV19
clone_size: -
cdr3_aa: CASNFHSSTDTQYF
cdr3_nt: TGTGCCAGTAACTTCCATTCTAGCACAGATACGCAGTATTTT

d_call: -
j_call: TRBJ1-4
v_call: TRBV27
clone_size: once
cdr3_aa: CASSLYLGATNEKLFF
cdr3_nt: TGTGCCAGCAGTTTATATTTGGGGGCTACTAATGAAAAACTGTTTTTT

d_call: TRBD2
j_call: TRBJ2-1
v_call: TRBV4-1
clone_size: -
cdr3_aa: CASSQGGLVSYNEQFF
cdr3_nt: TGCGCCAGCAGCCAGGGGGGACTAGTGAGCTACAATGAGCAGTTCTTC

d_call: -
j_call: TRBJ1-3
v_call: TRBV6-5
clone_size: -
cdr3_aa: CASSYTAGNTIYF
cdr3_nt: TGTGCCAGCAGTTACACGGCTGGAAACACCATATATTTT

d_call: TRBD1
j_call: TRBJ1-2
v_call: TRBV29-1
clone_size: -
cdr3_aa: CSVPGTGSNPNYGYTF
cdr3_nt: TGCAGCGTCCCCGGGACAGGCTCAAACCCTAACTATGGCTACACCTTC

d_call: TRBD2
j_call: TRBJ2-1
v_call: TRBV7-8
clone_size: few
cdr3_aa: CASSPRLAGDNEQFF
cdr3_nt: TGTGCCAGCAGCCCCCGACTAGCTGGGGACAATGAGCAGTTCTTC

d_call: -
j_call: TRBJ2-3
v_call: TRBV4-1
clone_size: -
cdr3_aa: CASSQDGRPRADTQYF
cdr3_nt: TGCGCCAGCAGCCAAGATGGCCGCCCGCGGGCAGATACGCAGTATTTT

d_call: -
j_call: TRBJ2-1
v_call: TRBV11-3
clone_size: many
cdr3_aa: CASSARSGGSYNEQFF
cdr3_nt: TGTGCCAGCAGCGCACGATCAGGCGGGTCCTACAATGAGCAGTTCTTC

d_call: -
j_call: TRBJ2-3
v_call: TRBV29-1
clone_size: -
cdr3_aa: CSVERTDTQYF
cdr3_nt: TGCAGCGTCGAGCGCACAGATACGCAGTATTTT

d_call: -
j_call: TRBJ1-3
v_call: TRBV5-1
clone_size: -
cdr3_aa: CASSPRTFGNTIYF
cdr3_nt: TGCGCCAGCAGCCCTAGAACCTTCGGAAACACCATATATTTT

d_call: -
j_call: TRBJ2-5
v_call: TRBV12-3/TRBV12-4
clone_size: -
cdr3_aa: CASSSGQETQYF
cdr3_nt: TGTGCCAGCAGTTCAGGCCAGGAAACCCAGTACTTC

d_call: -
j_call: TRBJ2-5
v_call: TRBV7-9
clone_size: -
cdr3_aa: CASRQAQETQYF
cdr3_nt: TGTGCCAGCCGACAGGCTCAAGAGACCCAGTACTTC

d_call: -
j_call: TRBJ2-1
v_call: TRBV13
clone_size: -
cdr3_aa: CASSSGGYNEQFF
cdr3_nt: TGTGCCAGCAGCTCCGGAGGCTACAATGAGCAGTTCTTC

d_call: TRBD1
j_call: TRBJ1-1
v_call: TRBV6-6
clone_size: -
cdr3_aa: CASSLMWDSLANTEAFF
cdr3_nt: TGTGCCAGCAGTCTAATGTGGGACAGTCTTGCTAACACTGAAGCTTTCTTT

d_call: -
j_call: TRBJ1-1
v_call: TRBV2
clone_size: -
cdr3_aa: CASRVDSHSF
cdr3_nt: TGTGCCAGCAGGGTTGACAGCCACTCGTTT

d_call: -
j_call: TRBJ1-5
v_call: TRBV30
clone_size: -
cdr3_aa: CAWSATQTGIQPQHF
cdr3_nt: TGTGCCTGGAGTGCCACCCAAACCGGGATCCAGCCCCAGCATTTT

d_call: -
j_call: TRBJ1-2
v_call: TRBV6-5
clone_size: -
cdr3_aa: CASSYLHRDLMSGYTF
cdr3_nt: TGTGCCAGCAGTTACTTACACAGGGATCTTATGTCTGGCTACACCTTC

d_call: TRBD2
j_call: TRBJ2-1
v_call: TRBV2
clone_size: -
cdr3_aa: CASMGLAGSVYNEQFF
cdr3_nt: TGTGCCAGCATGGGACTAGCGGGATCCGTCTACAATGAGCAGTTCTTC

d_call: TRBD1
j_call: TRBJ1-2
v_call: TRBV30
clone_size: -
cdr3_aa: CAWSPTGRGYTF
cdr3_nt: TGTGCCTGGAGCCCGACAGGGCGAGGCTACACCTTC

d_call: -
j_call: TRBJ2-1
v_call: TRBV14
clone_size: once
cdr3_aa: CASSQAYNEQFF
cdr3_nt: TGTGCCAGCAGCCAAGCTTACAATGAGCAGTTCTTC

d_call: TRBD2
j_call: TRBJ2-2
v_call: TRBV4-2
clone_size: -
cdr3_aa: CASSSMTSGGAETGELFF
cdr3_nt: TGTGCCAGCAGCTCAATGACTAGCGGGGGGGCGGAGACCGGGGAGCTGTTTTTT

d_call: -
j_call: TRBJ2-6
v_call: TRBV14
clone_size: once
cdr3_aa: CASSLGLGANVLTF
cdr3_nt: TGTGCCAGCAGCCTTGGGCTGGGGGCCAACGTCCTGACTTTC

d_call: -
j_call: TRBJ2-5
v_call: TRBV7-8
clone_size: once
cdr3_aa: CASSLGGPSETQYF
cdr3_nt: TGTGCCAGCAGCCTCGGAGGGCCCTCAGAGACCCAGTACTTC